A selection of T cell receptor beta chains follows, all from one sample in a study of blood T cell repertoires in COVID-19. Repertoires were generated with immunoSEQ multiplex PCR, while TCRdb's copy carries only in-frame clones and drops some. The sample consists of hundreds of thousands of clones, 75% to 90% of them appearing once. Sequenced sample: peripheral blood. The receptors shown here come from a woman aged 55-69 years with active or convalescent COVID-19. The CDR3 runs from the conserved cysteine through the conserved F or W. The D gene is left open where the match is weak. Rows give clone size only sometimes, using once, few, many, or a class for an expanded clone.

d_call: NA; clone_size: few; j_call: TRBJ2-7; v_call: TRBV4-3; cdr3_aa: CASSQEYSTYEQYF; cdr3_nt: TGCGCCAGCAGCCAAGAGTACAGTACCTACGAGCAGTACTTC
d_call: TRBD2; clone_size: NA; j_call: TRBJ2-2; v_call: TRBV5-5; cdr3_aa: CASSYNYGLAGNTGELFF; cdr3_nt: TGTGCCAGCAGCTACAACTATGGACTAGCGGGGAACACCGGGGAGCTGTTTTTT
d_call: NA; clone_size: NA; j_call: TRBJ1-1; v_call: TRBV4-3; cdr3_aa: CASSQGWGYLQGQAFF; cdr3_nt: TGCGCCAGCAGCCAAGGTTGGGGTTATTTACAGGGACAAGCTTTCTTT
d_call: TRBD1; clone_size: NA; j_call: TRBJ1-5; v_call: TRBV15; cdr3_aa: CATSRDKGQFYQPQHF; cdr3_nt: TGTGCCACCAGCAGAGATAAGGGACAGTTTTATCAGCCCCAGCATTTT
d_call: TRBD2; clone_size: NA; j_call: TRBJ2-1; v_call: TRBV4-1; cdr3_aa: CASSQLAGGLIEQFF; cdr3_nt: TGCGCCAGCAGCCAGCTAGCGGGGGGGCTAATTGAGCAGTTCTTC
d_call: NA; clone_size: once; j_call: TRBJ2-3; v_call: TRBV3-1/TRBV3-2; cdr3_aa: CASSQDEAPQYF; cdr3_nt: TGTGCCAGCAGCCAAGACGAGGCACCGCAGTATTTT
d_call: NA; clone_size: many; j_call: TRBJ2-7; v_call: TRBV27; cdr3_aa: CASSSRMWLEGSYEQYF; cdr3_nt: TGTGCCAGCAGTTCTAGGATGTGGTTGGAGGGTTCCTACGAGCAGTACTTC
d_call: NA; clone_size: NA; j_call: TRBJ1-1; v_call: TRBV5-1; cdr3_aa: CASSLERGSTEAFF; cdr3_nt: TGCGCCAGCAGCTTGGAACGGGGGAGCACTGAAGCTTTCTTT
d_call: TRBD2; clone_size: NA; j_call: TRBJ2-7; v_call: TRBV18; cdr3_aa: CASSPPGLAGDEQYF; cdr3_nt: TGTGCCAGCTCACCACCGGGACTAGCGGGGGACGAGCAGTACTTC
d_call: NA; clone_size: NA; j_call: TRBJ1-1; v_call: TRBV18; cdr3_aa: CASSPEGLSRSTEAFF; cdr3_nt: TGTGCCAGCTCACCAGAGGGCCTATCCCGGTCCACTGAAGCTTTCTTT
d_call: TRBD1; clone_size: once; j_call: TRBJ1-4; v_call: TRBV6-2/TRBV6-3; cdr3_aa: CASSQQGRKLFF; cdr3_nt: TGTGCCAGCAGCCAACAGGGGAGAAAACTGTTTTTT
d_call: NA; clone_size: NA; j_call: TRBJ2-1; v_call: TRBV27; cdr3_aa: CASSLGSGQFF; cdr3_nt: TGTGCCAGCAGTTTGGGTTCAGGGCAGTTCTTC
d_call: NA; clone_size: NA; j_call: TRBJ1-1; v_call: TRBV4-1; cdr3_aa: CASSQEGGETGGNTEAFF; cdr3_nt: TGCGCCAGCAGCCAAGAGGGGGGGGAGACGGGTGGAAACACTGAAGCTTTCTTT
d_call: NA; clone_size: NA; j_call: TRBJ1-2; v_call: TRBV20-1; cdr3_aa: CSATQGHGYTF; cdr3_nt: TGCAGTGCTACACAGGGACATGGCTACACCTTC
d_call: NA; clone_size: NA; j_call: TRBJ2-5; v_call: TRBV5-6; cdr3_aa: CASSLVAVQETQYF; cdr3_nt: TGTGCCAGCAGCTTGGTGGCAGTCCAAGAGACCCAGTACTTC
d_call: NA; clone_size: NA; j_call: TRBJ1-4; v_call: TRBV7-2; cdr3_aa: CASSPQGGDEKLFF; cdr3_nt: TGTGCCAGCAGCCCCCAGGGAGGCGATGAAAAACTGTTTTTT
d_call: NA; clone_size: once; j_call: TRBJ1-1; v_call: TRBV5-1; cdr3_aa: CASSFLAPDTEAFF; cdr3_nt: TGCGCCAGCAGCTTCTTGGCTCCTGACACTGAAGCTTTCTTT
d_call: NA; clone_size: NA; j_call: TRBJ2-5; v_call: TRBV29-1; cdr3_aa: CSGLDSPETQYF; cdr3_nt: TGCAGCGGGCTGGACAGCCCGGAGACCCAGTACTTC
d_call: TRBD1; clone_size: once; j_call: TRBJ1-2; v_call: TRBV7-9; cdr3_aa: CASSPKGGVGYGYTF; cdr3_nt: TGTGCCAGCAGCCCCAAAGGGGGCGTCGGGTATGGCTACACCTTC
d_call: NA; clone_size: NA; j_call: TRBJ2-1; v_call: TRBV11-2; cdr3_aa: CASSLGPVTDEQFF; cdr3_nt: TGTGCCAGCAGCTTAGGCCCGGTTACGGATGAGCAGTTCTTC